A selection of T cell receptor beta chains follows, all from one sample in a study of T cell changes during pregnancy in multiple sclerosis. Clones were sequenced by immunoSEQ multiplex PCR, and TCRdb holds only the in-frame ones, with some missing. The sample has approximately 89,000 clones; roughly 93% are singletons. The sample in question was peripheral blood, obtained in the third trimester of pregnancy. The receptors here all came from a female donor with multiple sclerosis, enrolled in a pregnancy study. Both conserved end residues are part of each CDR3. The D gene is left open where the match is weak. Clone size, where shown, is once, few, many, or a class for clones that have expanded.

TRBJ2-7 | TRBD2 | TRBV4-1 | NA | 16 | TGCGCCAGCAGCCAGAAGCGGGAGGGCCTTATGTACGAGCAGTACTTC | CASSQKREGLMYEQYF
TRBJ2-7 | TRBD1 | TRBV5-8 | NA | 16 | TGTGCCAGCATTCTCCTGGGACAGCCTGGTGGAGGCGAGCAGTACTTC | CASILLGQPGGGEQYF
TRBJ2-7 | TRBD2 | TRBV6-5 | NA | 16 | TGTGCCAGCAGTTACTCGGGACTAGCGGAGACCTACGAGCAGTACTTC | CASSYSGLAETYEQYF
TRBJ1-2 | TRBD1 | TRBV7-9 | NA | 14 | TGTGCCAGCAGCTTGGGACAGGGATCCGATGGCTACACCTTC | CASSLGQGSDGYTF
TRBJ2-5 | TRBD2 | TRBV11-2 | NA | 19 | TGTGCCAGCAGCTCCAAATTCGGACTAGCGGGAAAATCGCAGGAGACCCAGTACTTC | CASSSKFGLAGKSQETQYF
TRBJ2-5 | NA | TRBV6-1 | NA | 13 | TGTGCCAGCAGTTGGGCAGACCAAGAGACCCAGTACTTC | CASSWADQETQYF
TRBJ2-1 | NA | TRBV28 | NA | 12 | TGTGCCAGCAGTTTAGGCGGCGATGAGCAGTTCTTC | CASSLGGDEQFF
TRBJ2-7 | TRBD2 | TRBV28 | NA | 15 | TGTGCCAGCAGTTTTTGGACTAGCGGGGTACTCGAGCAGTACTTC | CASSFWTSGVLEQYF
TRBJ1-2 | NA | TRBV2 | few | 12 | TGTGCCAGCACCGACAGTAACTATGGCTACACCTTC | CASTDSNYGYTF
TRBJ2-1 | TRBD1 | TRBV6-1 | NA | 15 | TGTGCCAGCAGTGTTCGACAGGGGGTCTACAATGAGCAGTTCTTC | CASSVRQGVYNEQFF
TRBJ2-2 | TRBD2 | TRBV9 | once | 15 | TGTGCCAGCAGCGCTAGCGGGAGGTTTGGCGGGGAGCTGTTTTTT | CASSASGRFGGELFF
TRBJ2-5 | TRBD2 | TRBV28 | NA | 15 | TGTGCCAGCAGCCCAACCCGACTAGCGGGAGCGACCCAGTACTTC | CASSPTRLAGATQYF
TRBJ2-7 | TRBD1 | TRBV10-1 | NA | 14 | TGCGCCAGCAGTCCGGGACAGGGTATAGACGAGCAGTACTTC | CASSPGQGIDEQYF
TRBJ2-1 | TRBD1 | TRBV28 | NA | 13 | TGTGCCAGCAAAAGGACAGGGGTCAATGAGCAGTTCTTC | CASKRTGVNEQFF
TRBJ1-2 | TRBD1 | TRBV5-1 | NA | 15 | TGCGCCAGCAGCCCGGATACAGGGGACATCTATGGCTACACCTTC | CASSPDTGDIYGYTF
TRBJ1-1 | NA | TRBV30 | NA | 14 | TGTGCCTGGAGTGTATTCAATTCGAACACTGAAGCTTTCTTT | CAWSVFNSNTEAFF
TRBJ2-1 | TRBD2 | TRBV7-9 | NA | 16 | TGTGCCAGCAGCTTAGCCGAAGTTGCGGGAGGGAATGAGCAGTTCTTC | CASSLAEVAGGNEQFF
TRBJ2-2 | NA | TRBV28 | NA | 13 | TGTGCCAGCAGCCTCGAGTACACCGGGGAGCTGTTTTTT | CASSLEYTGELFF
TRBJ2-1 | TRBD1 | TRBV28 | once | 14 | TGTGCCAGCAGTTTAGGGGACAGCTTCAATGAGCAGTTCTTC | CASSLGDSFNEQFF
TRBJ1-2 | TRBD1 | TRBV7-6 | NA | 19 | TGTGCCAGCAGCTTAGAGGGGGGGGCAGGGGGCGCAATTGTGCTTGGCTACACCTTC | CASSLEGGAGGAIVLGYTF
TRBJ1-1 | NA | TRBV18 | NA | 15 | TGTGCCAGCTCACCATACGGAGTTCCGAACACTGAAGCTTTCTTT | CASSPYGVPNTEAFF
TRBJ2-7 | TRBD1 | TRBV7-6 | NA | 15 | TGTGCCAGCAGCTACCGGGACAGCTTTTACTACGAGCAGTACTTC | CASSYRDSFYYEQYF
TRBJ1-4 | NA | TRBV4-1 | NA | 15 | TGCGCCAGCAGCCAAGAGACCGGACTCAATGAAAAACTGTTTTTT | CASSQETGLNEKLFF
TRBJ1-1 | NA | TRBV2 | NA | 15 | TGTGCCAGCAGTCGCGCCGGGGTAATGAACACTGAAGCTTTCTTT | CASSRAGVMNTEAFF
TRBJ1-2 | TRBD1 | TRBV27 | NA | 17 | TGTGCCAGCAGTTCTCTTGTCCGGGACAGGGCTGACTATGGCTACACCTTC | CASSSLVRDRADYGYTF
TRBJ2-1 | NA | TRBV10-3 | NA | 12 | TGTGCCATCAGTGGCCTAGCAAATGAGCAGTTCTTC | CAISGLANEQFF